The 15 T cell receptor beta chains below come from one sample, sequenced in a study of cytomegalovirus exposure and HLA in healthy donors. It was with 60 Vbeta and 13 Jbeta primers that the PCR ran. Here immunoSEQ multiplex PCR was the method, and the copy in TCRdb shows in-frame clones only, minus some. The sample holds 95,000 to 150,000 clones; roughly three fifths are singletons and the top ten take more than 8.5%. The sequenced sample was PBMCs. The receptors stem from a man between 35 and 55 years old in good health and CMV-seropositive.

This clone came up a few times. CDR3: CAISNRPSRTGQETQYF. The CDR3 DNA sequence: TGTGCCATCAGTAATCGTCCTAGTAGGACAGGCCAAGAGACCCAGTACTTC. This chain connects TRBV10-3 to TRBJ2-5; 7 bases fit TRBD1. This CDR3 is built from 17 residues. Germline V gene data show CDR1 as ENHRY and CDR2 as SYGVKD. The V gene end was trimmed by 5 bases and the J gene end by 1 base; junction bases not matched to a gene: 13.

This clone has a handful of counts. The chain recombines TRBV30 with TRBJ1-1; 7 bases map to TRBD1. V shed 5 bases and J 7 bases; nucleotides not matched to a gene: 7. From germline, CDR1 is GTSNPN and CDR2 SVGIG (reference sequence). The CDR3 has 12 residues. The CDR3 loop reads CAWGRDRLEAFF. CDR3 coding DNA: TGTGCCTGGGGCCGGGACAGACTTGAAGCTTTCTTT.

In its sample, this clone was seen a few times. The chain is built from TRBV2 and TRBJ1-5; D unresolved. This CDR3 region has 14 residues. Trimming took 2 bases from V and 4 from J, leaving 9 bases between them. Germline loops: CDR1 SNHLY, CDR2 FYNNEI. CDR3 DNA sequence: TGTGCCAGCAGTGAAATTGGGAGGAATCAGCCCCAGCATTTT. The encoded protein is CASSEIGRNQPQHF. The variable domain in full, completed from reference TRBV2 and TRBJ1-5, reads EPEVTQTPSHQVTQMGQEVILRCVPISNHLYFYWYRQILGQKVEFLVSFYNNEISEKSEIFDDQFSVERPDGSNFTLKIRSTKLEDSAMYFCASSEIGRNQPQHFGDGTRLSIL.

This clone was counted a few times. In nucleotides, the CDR3 is TGTGCCAGCAGCTTACAAGGCGGGAGCTCCTACAATGAGCAGTTCTTC. It yields the protein CASSLQGGSSYNEQFF. The V call is TRBV7-3, the J call TRBJ2-1; 7 nucleotides line up with TRBD2. The J segment lost 0 bases and the V segment lost 2 bases, leaving 4 bases of the junction unmatched. This CDR3 comprises 16 residues. Germline values: CDR1 SGHTA, CDR2 FQGTGA.

J is TRBJ2-2 and V is TRBV6-5; 11 positions match TRBD2. The J segment lost 5 bases and the V segment lost 4 bases, leaving 0 bases of the junction unmatched. Germline V gives CDR1 MNHEY, CDR2 SVGAGI. The CDR3 contains 14 residues. The CDR3 DNA follows: TGTGCCAGCAGTTGGACTAGCGGGACCGGGGAGCTGTTTTTT. Amino acid sequence: CASSWTSGTGELFF.

The V and J genes are TRBV5-1 and TRBJ1-1; a possible D gene is TRBD1 (6 bases). Trimming cost V 4 bases and J 5 bases, with 18 bases left between them. In germline, CDR1 is SGHRS, CDR2 YFSETQ. The CDR3 length is 15 residues. CDR3 in amino acids: CASSGGPGGETEAFF. DNA of the CDR3: TGCGCCAGCAGCGGGGGCCCGGGGGGGGAGACTGAAGCTTTCTTT.

This chain connects TRBV18 to TRBJ1-1; D gene unclear. V lost 2 bases and J 1 base, leaving 11 bases between the germline ends. The CDR3 is 15 amino acids. Germline-derived CDR1 and CDR2 are KGHSH and LQKENI. Written as DNA, the CDR3 is TGTGCCAGCTCACCAATGATGTCAGAGAACACTGAAGCTTTCTTT. Residues: CASSPMMSENTEAFF.

J is TRBJ2-1 and V is TRBV7-9, with D perhaps matching TRBD2 (6 bases). Germline CDR1 reads SEHNR; CDR2 reads FQNEAQ (reference sequence). With 3 bases removed from V and 7 bases from J, the gap between germline ends came to 13 bases. The CDR3 is 14 amino acids. In DNA, the CDR3 is TGTGCCAGCAGCTTCCAACGGGGAGGTAATGAGCAGTTCTTC. Protein sequence: CASSFQRGGNEQFF.

The CDR3 nucleotides are TGTGCCAGCAGGACAGGGGGCTTTAATGAAAAACTGTTTTTT. This translates into CASRTGGFNEKLFF. This chain links TRBV7-2 with TRBJ1-4; TRBD1 matches at 10 bases. Germline trimming cut 6 bases from V and 4 bases from J; bases unmatched to any gene: 2. The CDR3 length is 14 residues. Germline V gene data show CDR1 as SGHTA and CDR2 as FQGNSA.

The rearrangement uses TRBV5-6 and TRBJ1-1; weak D call: TRBD1 (6 bases). The CDR3 is made up of 18 amino acids. V lost 4 bases and J 0 bases, leaving 22 bases between the germline ends. The germline gives CDR1 SGHDT, CDR2 YYEEEE. CDR3 sequence (DNA): TGTGCCAGCAGCCATATTCCCGGGACATCTCGTCTGAACACTGAAGCTTTCTTT. Translating it yields CASSHIPGTSRLNTEAFF. Full variable domain (rest looked up from reference TRBV5-6 and TRBJ1-1): DAGVTQSPTHLIKTRGQQVTLRCSPKSGHDTVSWYQQALGQGPQFIFQYYEEEERQRGNFPDRFSGHQFPNYSSELNVNALLLGDSALYLCASSHIPGTSRLNTEAFFGQGTRLTVV.

This clone turned up a few times. V is TRBV4-1 and J is TRBJ2-4; 7 nucleotides line up with TRBD2. CDR3 length equals 16 residues. The germline V gene has CDR1 MGHRA and CDR2 YSYEKL. With V trimmed by 0 bases and J by 5 bases, 7 bases remained unmatched. The CDR3 DNA is TGCGCCAGCAGCCAAGAGCGAGCGGGGAGCGAAAACATTCAGTACTTC. As protein: CASSQERAGSENIQYF.

V usage is TRBV29-1 and J usage is TRBJ2-5; D call uncertain. The CDR3 sequence is 14 residues long. V lost 4 bases and J 1 base, leaving 13 bases between the germline ends. Germline V CDR1 and CDR2: SQVTM, ANQGSEA. CDR3 sequence reads: CSVGLVASQETQYF. As DNA, the CDR3 is TGCAGCGTTGGGTTAGTGGCTAGCCAAGAGACCCAGTACTTC.

This chain links TRBV9 with TRBJ1-2, with TRBD1 matching over 12 bases. CDR3 length: 15 amino acids. Trimming took 5 bases from V and 4 from J; bases not matched to a gene: 6. Germline CDR1 reads SGDLS; CDR2 reads YYNGEE. The CDR3 nucleotides are TGTGCCAGCAGACGGGACAGGGGGCTGAGCTATGGCTACACCTTC. This sequence encodes CASRRDRGLSYGYTF.

V usage is TRBV5-1 and J usage is TRBJ2-1; 11 bases are shared with TRBD1. V lost 4 bases to trimming and J lost 6 bases; unmatched junction nucleotides: 12. The CDR3 sequence is 17 residues long. CDR1 and CDR2 (germline): SGHRS, YFSETQ. The CDR3 reads CASSPGGAGTGGNEQFF. The CDR3 region has the DNA TGCGCCAGCAGCCCCGGGGGAGCCGGGACAGGGGGCAATGAGCAGTTCTTC.

A single count supports this clone. The chain is built from TRBV2 and TRBJ1-2; D gene uncertain. Germline CDR1 reads SNHLY; CDR2 reads FYNNEI. This CDR3 is 13 amino acids long. V was trimmed by 1 base and J by 8 bases, leaving 11 bases between them. CDR3 protein: CASSEVGVRGYTF. CDR3 DNA: TGTGCCAGCAGTGAAGTCGGGGTTAGGGGCTACACCTTC.